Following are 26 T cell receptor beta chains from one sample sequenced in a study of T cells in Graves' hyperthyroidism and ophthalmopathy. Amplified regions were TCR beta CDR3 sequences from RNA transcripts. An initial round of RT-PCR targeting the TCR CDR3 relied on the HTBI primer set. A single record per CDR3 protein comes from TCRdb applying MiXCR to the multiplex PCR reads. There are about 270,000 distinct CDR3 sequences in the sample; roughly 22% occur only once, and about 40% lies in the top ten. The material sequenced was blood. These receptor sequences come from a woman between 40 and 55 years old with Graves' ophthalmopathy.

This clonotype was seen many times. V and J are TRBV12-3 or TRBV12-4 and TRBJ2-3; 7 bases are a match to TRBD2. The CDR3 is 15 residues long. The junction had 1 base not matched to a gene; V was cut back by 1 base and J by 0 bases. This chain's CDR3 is CASSLGSGSTDTQYF. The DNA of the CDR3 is TGTGCCAGCAGTTTAGGTAGCGGGAGCACAGATACGCAGTATTTT.

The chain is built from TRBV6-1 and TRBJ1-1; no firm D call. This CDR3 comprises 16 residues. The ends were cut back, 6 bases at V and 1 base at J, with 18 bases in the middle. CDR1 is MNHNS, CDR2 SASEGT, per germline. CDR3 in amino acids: CASRLRDRDKNTEAFF. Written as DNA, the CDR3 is TGTGCCAGCAGGCTAAGGGATAGGGATAAGAACACTGAAGCTTTCTTT.

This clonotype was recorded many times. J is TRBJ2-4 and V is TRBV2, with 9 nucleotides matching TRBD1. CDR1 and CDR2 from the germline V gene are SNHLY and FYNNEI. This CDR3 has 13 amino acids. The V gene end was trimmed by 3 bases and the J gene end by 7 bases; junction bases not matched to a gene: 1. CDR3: CASSEGTGNIQYF. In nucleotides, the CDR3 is TGTGCCAGCAGTGAGGGGACAGGGAACATTCAGTACTTC.

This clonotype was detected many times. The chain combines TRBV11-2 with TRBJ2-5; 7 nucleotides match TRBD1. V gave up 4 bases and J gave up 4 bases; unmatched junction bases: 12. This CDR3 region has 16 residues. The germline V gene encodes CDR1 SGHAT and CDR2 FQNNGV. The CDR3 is CASSSAGTVSRETQYF. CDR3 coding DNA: TGTGCCAGCAGCTCAGCCGGGACAGTGTCCAGAGAGACCCAGTACTTC.

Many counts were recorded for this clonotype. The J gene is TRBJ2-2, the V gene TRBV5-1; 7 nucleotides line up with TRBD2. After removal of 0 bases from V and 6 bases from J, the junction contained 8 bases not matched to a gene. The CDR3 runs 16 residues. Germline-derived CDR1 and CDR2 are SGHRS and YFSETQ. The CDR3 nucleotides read TGCGCCAGCAGCTTGGAGACTAGCCGAGGAGCCGGGGAGCTGTTTTTT. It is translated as CASSLETSRGAGELFF.

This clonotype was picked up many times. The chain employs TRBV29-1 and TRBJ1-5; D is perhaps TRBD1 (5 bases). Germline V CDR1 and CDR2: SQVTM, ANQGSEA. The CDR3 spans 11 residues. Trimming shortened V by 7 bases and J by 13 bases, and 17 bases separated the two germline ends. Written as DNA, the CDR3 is TGCAGCGCCGAACCCCCGGACATGCAGCATTTT. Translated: CSAEPPDMQHF. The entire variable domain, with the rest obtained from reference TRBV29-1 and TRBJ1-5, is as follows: SAVISQKPSRDICQRGTSLTIQCQVDSQVTMMFWYRQQPGQSLTLIATANQGSEATYESGFVIDKFPISRPNLTFSTLTVSNMSPEDSSIYLCSAEPPDMQHFGDGTRLSIL.

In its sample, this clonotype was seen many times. CDR3 sequence (DNA): TGTGCCAGCAGCTCCATGCCCGTGGGCCCCCAAGAGACCCAGTACTTC. Protein product: CASSSMPVGPQETQYF. The chain employs TRBV14 and TRBJ2-5; no firm D call. Germline CDR1 SGHDN, CDR2 FVKESK. Deletions cut 5 bases from V and 1 base from J, with 17 bases between. This CDR3 is built from 16 residues.

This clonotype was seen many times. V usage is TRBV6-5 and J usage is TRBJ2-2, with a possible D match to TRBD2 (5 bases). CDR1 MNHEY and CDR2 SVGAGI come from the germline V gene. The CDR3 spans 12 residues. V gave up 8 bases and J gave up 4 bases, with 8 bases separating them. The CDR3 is CASVLATGELFF. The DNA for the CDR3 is TGTGCCAGCGTCCTAGCCACCGGGGAGCTGTTTTTT.

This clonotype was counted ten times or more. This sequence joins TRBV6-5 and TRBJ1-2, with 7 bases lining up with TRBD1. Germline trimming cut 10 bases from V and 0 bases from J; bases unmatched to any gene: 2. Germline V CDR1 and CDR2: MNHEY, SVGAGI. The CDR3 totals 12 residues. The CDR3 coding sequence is TGTGCCACGGGACAGCCTAACTATGGCTACACCTTC. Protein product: CATGQPNYGYTF.

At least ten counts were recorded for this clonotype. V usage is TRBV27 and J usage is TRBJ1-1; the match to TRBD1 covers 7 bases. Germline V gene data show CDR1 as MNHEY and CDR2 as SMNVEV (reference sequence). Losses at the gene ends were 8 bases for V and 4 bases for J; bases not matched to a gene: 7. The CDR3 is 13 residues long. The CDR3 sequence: CASRPTGTTEAFF. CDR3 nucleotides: TGTGCCAGCCGTCCGACAGGGACCACTGAAGCTTTCTTT.

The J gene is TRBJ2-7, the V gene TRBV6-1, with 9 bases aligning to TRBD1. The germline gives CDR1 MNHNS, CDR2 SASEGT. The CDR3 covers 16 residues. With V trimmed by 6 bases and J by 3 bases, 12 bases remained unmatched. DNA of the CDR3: TGTGCCAGCAGCCGGACTTCCGGGACAGGGATCTACGAGCAGTACTTC. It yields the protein CASSRTSGTGIYEQYF.

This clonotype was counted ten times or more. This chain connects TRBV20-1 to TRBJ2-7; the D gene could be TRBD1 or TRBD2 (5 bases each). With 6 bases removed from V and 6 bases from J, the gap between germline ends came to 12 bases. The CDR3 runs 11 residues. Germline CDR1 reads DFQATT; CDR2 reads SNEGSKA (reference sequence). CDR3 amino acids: CSAPTGTEQYF. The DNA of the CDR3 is TGCAGTGCCCCTACCGGGACCGAGCAGTACTTC.

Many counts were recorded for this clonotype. The CDR3 coding sequence is TGTGCCAGCAGGCAGGGATACACTGAAGCTTTCTTT. This encodes CASRQGYTEAFF. This rearrangement joins TRBV6-1 to TRBJ1-1; D is possibly TRBD1 (5 bases). Germline V gene lookup returns CDR1 MNHNS and CDR2 SASEGT. The CDR3 runs 12 residues. V lost 6 bases to trimming and J lost 3 bases, with 8 bases between them.

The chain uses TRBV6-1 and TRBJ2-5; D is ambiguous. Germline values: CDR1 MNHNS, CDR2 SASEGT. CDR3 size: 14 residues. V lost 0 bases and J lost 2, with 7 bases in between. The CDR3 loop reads CASSEAQWQETQYF. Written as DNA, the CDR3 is TGTGCCAGCAGTGAAGCACAGTGGCAAGAGACCCAGTACTTC.

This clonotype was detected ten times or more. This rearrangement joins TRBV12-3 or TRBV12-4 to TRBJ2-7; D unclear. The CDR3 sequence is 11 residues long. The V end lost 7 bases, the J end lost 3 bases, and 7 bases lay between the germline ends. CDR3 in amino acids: CASTGGYEQYF. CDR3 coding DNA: TGTGCCAGCACCGGTGGCTACGAGCAGTACTTC.

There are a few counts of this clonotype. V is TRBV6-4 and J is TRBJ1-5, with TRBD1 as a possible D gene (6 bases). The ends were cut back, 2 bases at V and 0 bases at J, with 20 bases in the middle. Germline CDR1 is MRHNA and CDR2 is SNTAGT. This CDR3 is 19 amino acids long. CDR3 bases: TGTGCCAGCAGTGACGGACAGCGATGGAGCGGAGATAGCAATCAGCCCCAGCATTTT. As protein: CASSDGQRWSGDSNQPQHF.

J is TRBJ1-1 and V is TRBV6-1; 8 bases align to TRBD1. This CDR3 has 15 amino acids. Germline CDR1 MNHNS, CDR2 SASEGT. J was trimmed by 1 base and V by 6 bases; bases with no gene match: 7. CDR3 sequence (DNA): TGTGCCAGCAGCGCAGGGGGCTACGGGAACACTGAAGCTTTCTTT. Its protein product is CASSAGGYGNTEAFF.

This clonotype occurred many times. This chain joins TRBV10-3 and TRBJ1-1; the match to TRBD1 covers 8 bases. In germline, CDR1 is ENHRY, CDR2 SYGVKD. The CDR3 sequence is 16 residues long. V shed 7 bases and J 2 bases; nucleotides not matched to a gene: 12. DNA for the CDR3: TGTGCCATCACCTCCTCCGGGGGACAGGTTAACACTGAAGCTTTCTTT. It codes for CAITSSGGQVNTEAFF.

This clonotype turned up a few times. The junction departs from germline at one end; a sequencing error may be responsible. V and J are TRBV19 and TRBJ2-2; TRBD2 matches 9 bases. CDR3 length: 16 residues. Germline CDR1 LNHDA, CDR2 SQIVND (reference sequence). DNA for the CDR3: TGTGCCACCAGTGATTTGACTAGCGGAGTCACCGGGGAGCCGTTTTTT. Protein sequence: CATSDLTSGVTGEPFF.

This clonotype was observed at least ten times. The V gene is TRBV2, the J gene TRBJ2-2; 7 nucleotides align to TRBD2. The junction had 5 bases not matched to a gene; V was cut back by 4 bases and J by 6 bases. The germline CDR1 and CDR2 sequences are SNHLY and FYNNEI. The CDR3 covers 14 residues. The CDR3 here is CASSVKRDSGELFF. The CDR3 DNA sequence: TGTGCCAGCAGTGTGAAGCGGGATTCCGGGGAGCTGTTTTTT.

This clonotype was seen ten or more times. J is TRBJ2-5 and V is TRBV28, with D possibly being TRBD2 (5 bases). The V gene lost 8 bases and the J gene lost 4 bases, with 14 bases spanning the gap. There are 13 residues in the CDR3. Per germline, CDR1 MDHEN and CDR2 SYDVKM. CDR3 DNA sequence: TGTGCCAGCGAACCGGGGTTAAGAGAGACCCAGTACTTC. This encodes CASEPGLRETQYF.

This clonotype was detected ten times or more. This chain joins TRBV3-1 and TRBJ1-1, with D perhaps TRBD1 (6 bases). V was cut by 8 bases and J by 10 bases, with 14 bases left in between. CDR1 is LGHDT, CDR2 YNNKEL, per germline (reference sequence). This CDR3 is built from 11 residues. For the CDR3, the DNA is TGTGCCAGCTCAGGGGCTTCTAGAGCTTTCTTT. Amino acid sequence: CASSGASRAFF.

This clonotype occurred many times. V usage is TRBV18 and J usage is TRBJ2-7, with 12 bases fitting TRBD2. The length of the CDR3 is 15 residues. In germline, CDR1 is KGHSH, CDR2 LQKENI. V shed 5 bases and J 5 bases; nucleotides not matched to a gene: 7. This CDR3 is CASSILAGGPDEQYF. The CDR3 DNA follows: TGTGCCAGCTCAATCCTAGCGGGAGGGCCAGACGAGCAGTACTTC.

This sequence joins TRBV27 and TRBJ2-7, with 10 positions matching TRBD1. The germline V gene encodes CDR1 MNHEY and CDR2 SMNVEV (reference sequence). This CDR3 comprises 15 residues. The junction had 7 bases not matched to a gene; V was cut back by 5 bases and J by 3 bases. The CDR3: CASSEGTGADYEQYF. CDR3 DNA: TGTGCCAGCAGTGAAGGGACAGGGGCGGACTACGAGCAGTACTTC.

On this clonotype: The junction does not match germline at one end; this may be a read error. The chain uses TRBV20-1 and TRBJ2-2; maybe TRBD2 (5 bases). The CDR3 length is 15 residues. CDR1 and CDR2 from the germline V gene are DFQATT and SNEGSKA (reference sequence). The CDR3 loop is CSATFSLANTGELYF. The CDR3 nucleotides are TGCAGTGCTACGTTTAGTCTGGCGAACACCGGGGAGCTGTATTTT.

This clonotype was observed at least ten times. CDR3: CSGQSSREKGEQYF. CDR3 in DNA: TGCAGTGGTCAATCGTCCAGGGAGAAAGGCGAGCAGTACTTC. The chain recombines TRBV20-1 with TRBJ2-7; D tentatively reads TRBD1 or TRBD2 (5 bases each). The CDR3 totals 14 residues. Per germline, CDR1 DFQATT and CDR2 SNEGSKA (reference sequence). The ends were cut back, 7 bases at V and 6 bases at J, with 22 bases in the middle.